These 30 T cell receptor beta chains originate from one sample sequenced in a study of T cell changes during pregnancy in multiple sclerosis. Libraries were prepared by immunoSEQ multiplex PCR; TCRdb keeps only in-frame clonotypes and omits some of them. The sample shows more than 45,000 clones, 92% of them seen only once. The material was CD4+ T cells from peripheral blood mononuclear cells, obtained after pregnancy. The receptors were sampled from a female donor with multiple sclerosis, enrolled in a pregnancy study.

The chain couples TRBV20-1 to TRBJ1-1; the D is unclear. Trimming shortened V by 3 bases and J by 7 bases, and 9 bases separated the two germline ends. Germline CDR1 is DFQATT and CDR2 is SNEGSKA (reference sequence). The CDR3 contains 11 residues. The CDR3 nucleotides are TGCAGTGCTAGCGAGATACGTGAAGCTTTCTTT. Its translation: CSASEIREAFF.

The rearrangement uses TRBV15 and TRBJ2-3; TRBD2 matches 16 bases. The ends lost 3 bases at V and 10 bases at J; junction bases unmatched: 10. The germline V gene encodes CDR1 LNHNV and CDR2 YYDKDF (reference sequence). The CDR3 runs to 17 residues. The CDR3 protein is CATSRGTSGGALTSQYF. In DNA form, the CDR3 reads TGTGCCACCAGCAGGGGGACTAGCGGGGGGGCTCTAACTTCGCAGTATTTT.

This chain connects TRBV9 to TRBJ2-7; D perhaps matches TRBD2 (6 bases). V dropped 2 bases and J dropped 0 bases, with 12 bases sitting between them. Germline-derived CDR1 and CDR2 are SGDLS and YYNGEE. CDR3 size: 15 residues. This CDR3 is CASSVRDSPSYEQYF. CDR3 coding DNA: TGTGCCAGCAGCGTCCGGGACTCGCCCTCCTACGAGCAGTACTTC.

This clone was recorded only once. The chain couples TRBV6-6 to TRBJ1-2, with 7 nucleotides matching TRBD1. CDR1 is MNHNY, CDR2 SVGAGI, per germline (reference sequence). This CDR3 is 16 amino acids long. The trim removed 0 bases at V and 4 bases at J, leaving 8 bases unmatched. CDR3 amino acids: CASSYSTPGGGYGYTF. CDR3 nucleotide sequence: TGTGCCAGCAGTTACTCGACGCCAGGGGGTGGCTATGGCTACACCTTC.

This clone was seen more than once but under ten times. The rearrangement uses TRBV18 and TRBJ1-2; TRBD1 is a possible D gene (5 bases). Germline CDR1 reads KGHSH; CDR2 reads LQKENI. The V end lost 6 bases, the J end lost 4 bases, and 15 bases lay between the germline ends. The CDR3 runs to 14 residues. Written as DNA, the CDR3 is TGTGCCAGCTCTCGTTCAGGGTTTGGCTATGGCTACACCTTC. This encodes CASSRSGFGYGYTF.

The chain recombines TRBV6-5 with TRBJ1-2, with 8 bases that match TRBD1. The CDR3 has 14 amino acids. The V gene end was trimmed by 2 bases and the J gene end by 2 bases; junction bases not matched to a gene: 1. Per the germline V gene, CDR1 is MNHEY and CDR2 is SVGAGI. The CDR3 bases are TGTGCCAGCAGTTACACAGGGGGGAACTATGGCTACACCTTC. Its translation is CASSYTGGNYGYTF.

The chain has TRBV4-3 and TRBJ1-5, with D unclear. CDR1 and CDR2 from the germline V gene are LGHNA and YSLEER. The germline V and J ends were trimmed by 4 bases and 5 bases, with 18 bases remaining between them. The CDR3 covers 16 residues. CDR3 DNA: TGCGCCAGCAGCCGTTTGAGACACCGTTGTGATCAGCCCCAGCATTTT. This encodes CASSRLRHRCDQPQHF.

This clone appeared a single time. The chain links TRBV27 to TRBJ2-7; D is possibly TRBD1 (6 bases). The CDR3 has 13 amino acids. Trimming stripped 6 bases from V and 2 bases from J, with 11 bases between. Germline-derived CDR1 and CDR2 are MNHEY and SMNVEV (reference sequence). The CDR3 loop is CASSRTAAYEQYF. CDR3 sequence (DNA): TGTGCCAGCAGCCGGACAGCCGCCTACGAGCAGTACTTC.

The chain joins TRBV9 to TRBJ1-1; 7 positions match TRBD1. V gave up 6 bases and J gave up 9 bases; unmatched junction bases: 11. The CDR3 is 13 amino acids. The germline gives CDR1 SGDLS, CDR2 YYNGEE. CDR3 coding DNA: TGTGCCAGCACCCCTCAGGGGGGCGTGCAAGCTTTCTTT. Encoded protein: CASTPQGGVQAFF. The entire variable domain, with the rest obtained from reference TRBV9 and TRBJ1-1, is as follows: DSGVTQTPKHLITATGQRVTLRCSPRSGDLSVYWYQQSLDQGLQFLIQYYNGEERAKGNILERFSAQQFPDLHSELNLSSLELGDSALYFCASTPQGGVQAFFGQGTRLTVV.

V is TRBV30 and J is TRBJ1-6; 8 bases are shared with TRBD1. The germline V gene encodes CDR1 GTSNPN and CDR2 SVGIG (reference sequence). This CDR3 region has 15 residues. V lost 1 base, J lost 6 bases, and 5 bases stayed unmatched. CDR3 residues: CAWSAKQGGNSPLHF. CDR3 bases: TGTGCCTGGAGTGCAAAACAGGGGGGTAATTCACCCCTCCACTTT.

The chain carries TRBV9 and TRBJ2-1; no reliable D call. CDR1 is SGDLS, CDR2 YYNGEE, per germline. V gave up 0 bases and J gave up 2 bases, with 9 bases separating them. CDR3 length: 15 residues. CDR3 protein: CASSVDPVPYNEQFF. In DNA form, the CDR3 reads TGTGCCAGCAGCGTAGATCCGGTCCCCTACAATGAGCAGTTCTTC.

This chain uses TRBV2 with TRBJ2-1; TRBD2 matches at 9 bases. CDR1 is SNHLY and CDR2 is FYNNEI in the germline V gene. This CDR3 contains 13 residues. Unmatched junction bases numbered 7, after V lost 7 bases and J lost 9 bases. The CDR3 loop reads CASTASGVAEQFF. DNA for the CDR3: TGTGCCAGCACGGCTAGCGGGGTGGCTGAGCAGTTCTTC. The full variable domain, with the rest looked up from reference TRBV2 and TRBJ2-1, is EPEVTQTPSHQVTQMGQEVILRCVPISNHLYFYWYRQILGQKVEFLVSFYNNEISEKSEIFDDQFSVERPDGSNFTLKIRSTKLEDSAMYFCASTASGVAEQFFGPGTRLTVL.

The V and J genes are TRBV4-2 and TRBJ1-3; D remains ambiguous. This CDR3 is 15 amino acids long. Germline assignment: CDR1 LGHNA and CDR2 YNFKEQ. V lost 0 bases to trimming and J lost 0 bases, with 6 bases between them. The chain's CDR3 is CASSQELSSGNTIYF. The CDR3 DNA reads TGTGCCAGCAGCCAAGAGCTGAGCTCTGGAAACACCATATATTTT.

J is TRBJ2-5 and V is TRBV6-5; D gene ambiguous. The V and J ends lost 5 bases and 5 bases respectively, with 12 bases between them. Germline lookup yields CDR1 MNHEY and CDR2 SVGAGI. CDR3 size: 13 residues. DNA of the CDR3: TGTGCCAGCAGTGCGAGAGGTTCGGAGACCCAGTACTTC. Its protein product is CASSARGSETQYF.

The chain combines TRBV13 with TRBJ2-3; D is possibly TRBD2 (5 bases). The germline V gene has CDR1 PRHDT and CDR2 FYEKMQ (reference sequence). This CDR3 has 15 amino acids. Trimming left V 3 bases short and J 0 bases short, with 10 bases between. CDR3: CASSFLDSSTDTQYF. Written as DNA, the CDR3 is TGTGCCAGCAGCTTTCTGGACTCAAGCACAGATACGCAGTATTTT.

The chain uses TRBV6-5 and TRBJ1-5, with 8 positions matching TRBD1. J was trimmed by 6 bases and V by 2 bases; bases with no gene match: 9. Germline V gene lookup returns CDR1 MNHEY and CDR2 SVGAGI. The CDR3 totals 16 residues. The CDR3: CASSYRSGGLGQPQHF. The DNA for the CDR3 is TGTGCCAGCAGTTACCGCTCAGGGGGCTTAGGTCAGCCCCAGCATTTT.

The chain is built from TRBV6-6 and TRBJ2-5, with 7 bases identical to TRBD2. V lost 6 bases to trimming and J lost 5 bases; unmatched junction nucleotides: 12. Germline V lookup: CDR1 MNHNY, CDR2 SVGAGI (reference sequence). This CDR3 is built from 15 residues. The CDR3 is CASSLAAGPGETQYF. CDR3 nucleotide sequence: TGTGCCAGCAGCCTAGCGGCTGGCCCGGGGGAGACCCAGTACTTC.

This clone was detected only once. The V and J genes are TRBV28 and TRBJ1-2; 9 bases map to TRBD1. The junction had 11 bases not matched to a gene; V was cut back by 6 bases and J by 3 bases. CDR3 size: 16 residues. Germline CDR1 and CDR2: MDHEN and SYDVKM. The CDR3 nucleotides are TGTGCCAGCAGACATTCCCGGGGACAGGGTTACTATGGCTACACCTTC. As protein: CASRHSRGQGYYGYTF.

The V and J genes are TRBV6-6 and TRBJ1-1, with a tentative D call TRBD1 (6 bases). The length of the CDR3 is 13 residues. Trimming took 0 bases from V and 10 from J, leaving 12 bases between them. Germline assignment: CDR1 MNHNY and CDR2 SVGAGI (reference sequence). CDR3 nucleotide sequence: TGTGCCAGCAGTTACTCGGGGGCGAATGGAGCTTTCTTT. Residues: CASSYSGANGAFF.

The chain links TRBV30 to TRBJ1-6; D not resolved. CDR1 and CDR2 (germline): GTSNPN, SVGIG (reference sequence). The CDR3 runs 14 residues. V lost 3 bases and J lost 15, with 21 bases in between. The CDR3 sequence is CAWRPGGERVGLHF. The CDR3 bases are TGTGCCTGGAGACCTGGTGGGGAGAGGGTGGGCCTCCACTTT.

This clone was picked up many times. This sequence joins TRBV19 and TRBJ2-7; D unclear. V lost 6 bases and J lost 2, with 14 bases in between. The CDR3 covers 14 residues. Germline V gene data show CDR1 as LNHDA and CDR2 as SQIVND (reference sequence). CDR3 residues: CASRDNKITYEQYF. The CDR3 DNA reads TGTGCCAGTAGAGACAACAAGATCACCTACGAGCAGTACTTC.

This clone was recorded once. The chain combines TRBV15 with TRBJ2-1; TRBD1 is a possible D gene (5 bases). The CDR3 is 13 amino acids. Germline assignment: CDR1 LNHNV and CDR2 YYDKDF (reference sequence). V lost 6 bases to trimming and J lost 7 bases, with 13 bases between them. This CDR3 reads CATSQGTWNEQFF. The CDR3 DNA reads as TGTGCCACCAGTCAGGGAACTTGGAATGAGCAGTTCTTC.

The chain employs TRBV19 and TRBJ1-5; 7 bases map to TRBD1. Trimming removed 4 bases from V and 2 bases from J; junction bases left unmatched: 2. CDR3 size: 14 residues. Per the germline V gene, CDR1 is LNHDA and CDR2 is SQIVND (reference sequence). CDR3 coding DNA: TGTGCCAGTAGTAAGGGGGCGCGCAATCAGCCCCAGCATTTT. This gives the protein CASSKGARNQPQHF.

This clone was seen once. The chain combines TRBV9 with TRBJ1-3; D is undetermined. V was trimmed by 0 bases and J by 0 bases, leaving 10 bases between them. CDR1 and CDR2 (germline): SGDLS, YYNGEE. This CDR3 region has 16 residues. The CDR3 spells CASSVGEARSGNTIYF. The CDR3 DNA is TGTGCCAGCAGCGTAGGGGAGGCACGCTCTGGAAACACCATATATTTT.

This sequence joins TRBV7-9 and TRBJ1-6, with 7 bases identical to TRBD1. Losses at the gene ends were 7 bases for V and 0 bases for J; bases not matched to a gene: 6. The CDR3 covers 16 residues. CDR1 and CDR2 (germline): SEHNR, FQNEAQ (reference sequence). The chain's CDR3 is CASNQQGSSYNSPLHF. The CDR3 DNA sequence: TGTGCCAGCAACCAACAGGGGAGCTCCTATAATTCACCCCTCCACTTT.

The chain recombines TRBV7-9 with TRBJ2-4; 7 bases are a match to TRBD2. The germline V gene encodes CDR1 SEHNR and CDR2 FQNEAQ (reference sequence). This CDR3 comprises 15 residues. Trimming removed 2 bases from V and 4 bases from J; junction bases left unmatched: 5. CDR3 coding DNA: TGTGCCAGCAGCTTACCGGGGGGAAATAAAAACATTCAGTACTTC. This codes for CASSLPGGNKNIQYF.

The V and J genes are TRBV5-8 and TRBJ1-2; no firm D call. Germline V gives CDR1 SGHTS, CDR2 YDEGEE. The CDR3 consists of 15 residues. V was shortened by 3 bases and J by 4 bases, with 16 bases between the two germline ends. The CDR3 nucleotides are TGTGCCAGCAGCTCATATCGGAGGTTCGCCTATGGCTACACCTTC. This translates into CASSSYRRFAYGYTF.

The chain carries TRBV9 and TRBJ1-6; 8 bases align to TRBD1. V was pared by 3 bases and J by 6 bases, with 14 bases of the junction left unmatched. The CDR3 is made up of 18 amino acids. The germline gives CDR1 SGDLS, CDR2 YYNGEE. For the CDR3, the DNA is TGTGCCAGCAGCGGTATCCAACTCAGGGGGCAGGGTAATTCACCCCTCCACTTT. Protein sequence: CASSGIQLRGQGNSPLHF.

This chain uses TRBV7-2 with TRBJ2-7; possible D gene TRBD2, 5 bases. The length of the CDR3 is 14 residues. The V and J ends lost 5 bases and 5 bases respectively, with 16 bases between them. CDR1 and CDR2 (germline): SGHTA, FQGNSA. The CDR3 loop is CASSPGVLRHEQYF. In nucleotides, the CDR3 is TGTGCCAGCAGCCCCGGGGTTTTGAGGCACGAGCAGTACTTC.

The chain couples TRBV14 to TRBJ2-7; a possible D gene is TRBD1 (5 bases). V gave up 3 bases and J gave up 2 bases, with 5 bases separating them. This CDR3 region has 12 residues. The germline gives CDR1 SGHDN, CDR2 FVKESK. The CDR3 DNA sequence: TGTGCCAGCAGCCAGGGGCCCTACGAGCAGTACTTC. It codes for CASSQGPYEQYF.